One and the same sample provided the 4 T cell receptor beta chains below, sequenced in a study of T cell responses to AZD1222 COVID-19 vaccine. Method: immunoSEQ multiplex PCR; TCRdb's copy keeps in-frame clones and lacks some. The sample lists 180,000 or so clones; 90% to 95% were seen once. The sequenced sample was peripheral blood, obtained 28 days after the second AZD1222 dose. Every receptor here comes from an adult who received the AZD1222 COVID-19 vaccine.

The V and J genes are TRBV12-3 or TRBV12-4 and TRBJ1-1, with D possibly matching TRBD1 (6 bases). Trimming removed 7 bases from V and 8 bases from J, with 14 bases in between. The CDR3 totals 12 residues. The chain's CDR3 is CASIRRGREAFF. The CDR3 nucleotides read TGTGCCAGCATCCGAAGGGGGAGAGAAGCTTTCTTT.

The chain employs TRBV7-2 and TRBJ2-7; TRBD2 matches 10 bases. The length of the CDR3 is 14 residues. J was trimmed by 3 bases and V by 5 bases; bases with no gene match: 4. CDR1 and CDR2 (germline): SGHTA, FQGNSA. The CDR3 region has the DNA TGTGCCAGCAGCCTCTCTAGCGGGAGCTACGAGCAGTACTTC. Amino acids: CASSLSSGSYEQYF.

J is TRBJ2-1 and V is TRBV19; 13 bases fit TRBD2. Trimming at V came to 5 bases and at J to 0 bases, leaving 10 bases not matched to a gene. The CDR3 covers 19 residues. Germline CDR1 LNHDA, CDR2 SQIVND (reference sequence). CDR3 in amino acids: CASSLRTSGGLNSYNEQFF. DNA for the CDR3: TGTGCCAGTAGTCTCCGGACTAGCGGGGGACTAAACTCCTACAATGAGCAGTTCTTC. Complete variable domain (other parts from reference TRBV19 and TRBJ2-1): DGGITQSPKYLFRKEGQNVTLSCEQNLNHDAMYWYRQDPGQGLRLIYYSQIVNDFQKGDIAEGYSVSREKKESFPLTVTSAQKNPTAFYLCASSLRTSGGLNSYNEQFFGPGTRLTVL.

The rearrangement links TRBV10-2 to TRBJ1-6, with D possibly being TRBD1 (5 bases). The CDR3 runs to 15 residues. Germline V gene lookup returns CDR1 WSHSY and CDR2 SAAADI. V gave up 7 bases and J gave up 3 bases, with 13 bases separating them. CDR3 bases: TGCGCCAGCATGGCGGGGACCGACTATAATTCACCCCTCCACTTT. Its protein product is CASMAGTDYNSPLHF.